This T cell receptor (beta chain) derives from a study of T-cell reconstitution after alpha-beta-depleted transplantation in children. Unique molecular identifiers tagged the TCRbeta library. TCRdb independently ran MiXCR on the PCR reads; one entry per CDR3 protein. The repertoire consists of about 610,000 distinct CDR3 sequences, with 10% to 13% occurring once and the leading ten covering less than 4.5%. The TCR sequence derives from a human donor who donated a stem cell graft to a child with acute myeloid leukemia. Source: PBMCs from the stem cell graft donor, taken from the stem cell graft.

CDR3 sequence (DNA): TGCAGTGCTCCGGGAGGCGGGGCCGGGGAGCTGTTTTTT. Translated, it gives CSAPGGGAGELFF. The chain is built from TRBV20-1 and TRBJ2-2; 7 nucleotides agree with TRBD2. Germline assignment: CDR1 DFQATT and CDR2 SNEGSKA (reference sequence). The CDR3 spans 13 residues. V lost 5 bases to trimming and J lost 6 bases; unmatched junction nucleotides: 6.